Presented here are 27 T cell receptor beta chains from one specimen sequenced in a study of OX40 agonist ivuxolimab in advanced cancers. TCRdb's table, derived via immunoSEQ multiplex PCR, lists solely in-frame clones and lacks some. The data hold tens of thousands of clones, with around 80% observed a single time. Sequenced here: CD4+ or CD8+ T cells sorted from blood, sampled in a trial of the OX40 agonist ivuxolimab. These receptors originate from an adult with an advanced solid tumor such as melanoma, head and neck, liver or kidney cancer.

The chain is built from TRBV10-1 and TRBJ2-7, with D tentatively TRBD2 (5 bases). The CDR3 runs to 17 residues. The V gene's germline CDR1 is WNHNN and CDR2 SYGVQD (reference sequence). V lost 10 bases and J lost 3, with 28 bases in between. The CDR3 is CATSEFEGFWTDYEQYV. CDR3 sequence (DNA): TGCGCCACGTCGGAGTTTGAGGGCTTTTGGACCGACTACGAGCAGTACGTC.

This clone came up a few times. The chain uses TRBV19 and TRBJ1-5; D gene unclear. V was pared by 2 bases and J by 0 bases, with 5 bases between. CDR3 length equals 14 residues. Germline CDR1 LNHDA, CDR2 SQIVND (reference sequence). The CDR3 DNA is TGTGCCAGTAGTATATTCAGTAGCAATCAGCCCCAGCATTTT. Translation: CASSIFSSNQPQHF.

The rearrangement links TRBV6-4 to TRBJ2-6, with D possibly matching TRBD2 (5 bases). The CDR3 covers 16 residues. V shed 8 bases and J shed 0 bases, with 14 bases lying between them. Germline V gives CDR1 MRHNA, CDR2 SNTAGT. The CDR3 is CASRRRRSSGANVLTF. Here the CDR3 DNA reads TGTGCCAGCCGACGAAGGAGGAGCTCTGGGGCCAACGTCCTGACTTTC.

V is TRBV27 and J is TRBJ2-7; D is perhaps TRBD1 or TRBD2 (5 bases each). V gave up 5 bases and J gave up 3 bases, with 14 bases separating them. Germline V gene data show CDR1 as MNHEY and CDR2 as SMNVEV (reference sequence). This CDR3 has 14 residues. CDR3 amino acids: CASSQGFGGYEQYF. CDR3 in DNA: TGTGCCAGCAGTCAGGGATTTGGGGGCTACGAGCAGTACTTC.

The chain combines TRBV6-5 with TRBJ1-6; a possible D gene is TRBD1 (6 bases). The CDR3 extends over 13 amino acids. Between the trimmed V and J ends, which lost 11 bases and 7 bases, there was a span of 15 bases. Looked up from germline, CDR1 is MNHEY and CDR2 is SVGAGI. CDR3 residues: CASAQGGNSPLHF. CDR3 bases: TGTGCCTCGGCACAGGGAGGGAATTCACCCCTCCACTTT.

This clone was seen a few times. The rearrangement links TRBV7-2 to TRBJ1-4; D perhaps matches TRBD1 (6 bases). V lost 5 bases and J lost 1, with 11 bases in between. Germline V gives CDR1 SGHTA, CDR2 FQGNSA. The CDR3 is 15 amino acids. In nucleotides, the CDR3 is TGTGCCAGCAGCAGATCAGGGGTAACTAATGAAAAACTGTTTTTT. Translating gives CASSRSGVTNEKLFF.

The genes are TRBV11-3 and TRBJ2-7; 10 bases are shared with TRBD1. CDR3 size: 18 residues. CDR1 is SGHNT and CDR2 is YENEEA in the germline V gene. Losses at the gene ends were 5 bases for V and 3 bases for J; bases not matched to a gene: 16. The CDR3 protein is CASSPPPLGQGVNYEQYF. CDR3 DNA sequence: TGTGCCAGCAGCCCGCCTCCCCTTGGACAGGGGGTGAACTACGAGCAGTACTTC.

The V gene is TRBV6-6, the J gene TRBJ2-5, with D perhaps TRBD2 (5 bases). The tail of the sequence fits TRBJ2-7 better, so the J call may be wrong. Germline lookup yields CDR1 MNHNY and CDR2 SVGAGI (reference sequence). This CDR3 has 15 residues. Here the CDR3 DNA reads TGTGCCAGCAGTTACTCGACAAGCGGCGGCCTCGAGCAGTACTTC. Its protein is CASSYSTSGGLEQYF.

This clone appeared a few times. This sample also contains other DNA sequences that code for the same CDR3. The rearrangement joins TRBV28 to TRBJ1-5; 7 bases match TRBD1. The junction had 9 bases not matched to a gene; V was cut back by 6 bases and J by 4 bases. This CDR3 comprises 15 residues. Germline V gives CDR1 MDHEN, CDR2 SYDVKM. CDR3 in DNA: TGTGCCAGCAGCCCGACAGGGAGGCGAAATCAGCCCCAGCATTTT. Translating gives CASSPTGRRNQPQHF.

The chain links TRBV6-5 to TRBJ1-4; D ambiguous. Trimming left V 5 bases short and J 8 bases short, with 12 bases between. Per the germline V gene, CDR1 is MNHEY and CDR2 is SVGAGI. The CDR3 has 13 residues. The CDR3 DNA reads TGTGCCAGCAGTACGTCTCTCCCGGAAAAACTGTTTTTT. This encodes CASSTSLPEKLFF.

The V gene is TRBV4-2, the J gene TRBJ1-1; TRBD1 matches 8 bases. The CDR3 contains 11 residues. CDR1 and CDR2 (germline): LGHNA, YNFKEQ. J gave up 11 bases and V 2 bases, and 1 base lay outside the gene matches. The CDR3 DNA reads as TGTGCCAGCAGCCAACAGGGGGCGGCTTTCTTT. Translation gives CASSQQGAAFF.

This clone was seen just once. This chain uses TRBV7-2 with TRBJ2-3; D not certain. The CDR3 is made up of 15 amino acids. The V end lost 7 bases, the J end lost 1 base, and 15 bases lay between the germline ends. CDR1 is SGHTA, CDR2 FQGNSA, per germline. The chain's CDR3 is CASTTTRRRTDTQYF. The CDR3 nucleotides read TGTGCCAGCACCACGACTCGCCGACGCACAGATACGCAGTATTTT.

The chain couples TRBV19 to TRBJ2-2; possible D gene TRBD1, 6 bases. V dropped 1 base and J dropped 3 bases, with 12 bases sitting between them. The CDR3 length is 16 residues. In germline, CDR1 is LNHDA, CDR2 SQIVND (reference sequence). CDR3 residues: CASSIGGRGYTGELFF. DNA of the CDR3: TGTGCCAGTAGTATAGGGGGCAGGGGCTACACCGGGGAGCTGTTTTTT.

The V gene is TRBV7-9, the J gene TRBJ2-5, with TRBD1 as a possible D gene (6 bases). The CDR3 has 12 residues. Trimming removed 6 bases at V and 2 bases at J, with 7 bases between. Germline assignment: CDR1 SEHNR and CDR2 FQNEAQ (reference sequence). This CDR3 is CASRTGQETQYF. Written as DNA, the CDR3 is TGTGCCAGCAGGACAGGTCAAGAGACCCAGTACTTC.

This rearrangement joins TRBV19 to TRBJ1-1; possibly TRBD1 for D (5 bases). Per germline, CDR1 LNHDA and CDR2 SQIVND (reference sequence). This CDR3 comprises 14 residues. Trimming took off 3 bases at V and 0 bases at J, with 8 bases between the two ends. In DNA form, the CDR3 reads TGTGCCAGTAGTATGAGGACATTGAACACTGAAGCTTTCTTT. It specifies CASSMRTLNTEAFF.

The chain joins TRBV7-8 to TRBJ2-3, with TRBD1 identical over 9 bases. CDR1 is SGHVS, CDR2 FQNEAQ, per germline. The J segment lost 2 bases and the V segment lost 5 bases, leaving 5 bases of the junction unmatched. The CDR3 is 15 residues long. The CDR3 reads CASSPNRGHTDTQYF. The CDR3 region has the DNA TGTGCCAGCAGCCCTAACAGGGGGCACACAGATACGCAGTATTTT.

This chain connects TRBV5-4 to TRBJ2-2, with D possibly being TRBD1 (6 bases). Germline V gives CDR1 SGHNT, CDR2 YYREEE (reference sequence). Trimming pared 1 base from V and 4 bases from J, leaving 11 bases between. The CDR3 has 15 residues. CDR3 residues: CASSLLGQSTGELFF. The DNA of the CDR3 is TGTGCCAGCAGCTTGCTTGGACAGAGCACCGGGGAGCTGTTTTTT. Looking up the rest from reference TRBV5-4 and TRBJ2-2 gives the full variable domain: ETGVTQSPTHLIKTRGQQVTLRCSSQSGHNTVSWYQQALGQGPQFIFQYYREEENGRGNFPPRFSGLQFPNYSSELNVNALELDDSALYLCASSLLGQSTGELFFGEGSRLTVL.

This chain links TRBV27 with TRBJ2-1; D gene ambiguous. The germline gives CDR1 MNHEY, CDR2 SMNVEV (reference sequence). Trimming took off 0 bases at V and 9 bases at J, with 12 bases between the two ends. The CDR3 has 14 residues. The chain's CDR3 is CASSLSSSRREQFF. DNA of the CDR3: TGTGCCAGCAGTTTATCATCGTCCCGTCGTGAGCAGTTCTTC.

The V call is TRBV19, the J call TRBJ2-7; 10 nucleotides align to TRBD2. Trimming at V came to 6 bases and at J to 5 bases, leaving 7 bases not matched to a gene. CDR1 and CDR2 (germline): LNHDA, SQIVND (reference sequence). The CDR3 runs to 14 residues. The chain's CDR3 is CASRKVAGGDEQYF. Here the CDR3 DNA reads TGTGCCAGTAGGAAGGTAGCGGGAGGCGACGAGCAGTACTTC. Variable domain in full (rest from reference TRBV19 and TRBJ2-7): DGGITQSPKYLFRKEGQNVTLSCEQNLNHDAMYWYRQDPGQGLRLIYYSQIVNDFQKGDIAEGYSVSREKKESFPLTVTSAQKNPTAFYLCASRKVAGGDEQYFGPGTRLTVT.

The genes are TRBV4-1 and TRBJ1-5; D is undetermined. Trimming removed 0 bases at V and 3 bases at J, with 9 bases between. The length of the CDR3 is 15 residues. CDR1 is MGHRA, CDR2 YSYEKL, per germline. The CDR3 reads CASSQDIWTNQPQHF. CDR3 DNA sequence: TGCGCCAGCAGCCAAGATATTTGGACCAATCAGCCCCAGCATTTT.

The chain employs TRBV7-9 and TRBJ2-1; a weak D match, TRBD1 (8 bases). The CDR3 has 13 amino acids. Trimming pared 7 bases from V and 7 bases from J, leaving 14 bases between. CDR1 and CDR2 from the germline V gene are SEHNR and FQNEAQ (reference sequence). This CDR3 is CASTTGGGNEQFF. CDR3 bases: TGTGCCAGCACCACAGGGGGAGGGAATGAGCAGTTCTTC.

The chain recombines TRBV27 with TRBJ2-1; TRBD1 is a possible D gene (5 bases). The length of the CDR3 is 13 residues. Germline CDR1 MNHEY, CDR2 SMNVEV (reference sequence). Trimming left V 0 bases short and J 8 bases short, with 8 bases between. The CDR3 nucleotides read TGTGCCAGCAGTTTATCCAGGGTACATGAGCAGTTCTTC. This sequence encodes CASSLSRVHEQFF.

The chain recombines TRBV5-4 with TRBJ2-5, with 7 bases identical to TRBD1. Germline loops: CDR1 SGHNT, CDR2 YYREEE (reference sequence). The CDR3 runs 15 residues. V was clipped by 4 bases and J by 5 bases; unmatched bases: 11. The CDR3: CASSVRAGGWETQYF. The DNA for the CDR3 is TGTGCCAGCAGCGTTCGGGCAGGGGGTTGGGAGACCCAGTACTTC.

The genes are TRBV28 and TRBJ1-5; D not certain. The CDR3 is 14 residues long. Germline CDR1 and CDR2: MDHEN and SYDVKM. Between the trimmed V and J ends, which lost 6 bases and 2 bases, there was a span of 11 bases. The CDR3 spells CASRRAWGNQPQHF. CDR3 DNA sequence: TGTGCCAGCAGAAGAGCCTGGGGCAATCAGCCCCAGCATTTT.

This clone was counted a single time. This chain links TRBV27 with TRBJ2-7; 8 nucleotides line up with TRBD2. The CDR3 consists of 17 residues. The trim removed 0 bases at V and 2 bases at J, leaving 9 bases unmatched. Germline CDR1 MNHEY, CDR2 SMNVEV (reference sequence). CDR3 amino acids: CASSLSWTGGDTYEQYF. DNA of the CDR3: TGTGCCAGCAGTTTATCGTGGACGGGGGGGGACACCTACGAGCAGTACTTC.

The chain carries TRBV5-1 and TRBJ1-1, with 8 bases identical to TRBD1. The V gene end was trimmed by 0 bases and the J gene end by 11 bases; junction bases not matched to a gene: 12. Germline loops: CDR1 SGHRS, CDR2 YFSETQ. The CDR3 has 15 amino acids. This CDR3 is CASSLDGQGRVEAFF. The DNA of the CDR3 is TGCGCCAGCAGCTTGGACGGACAGGGTCGCGTAGAGGCTTTCTTT.

The gene calls are TRBV5-4 and TRBJ2-5, with TRBD1 matching over 7 bases. The CDR3 runs to 15 residues. V was pared by 4 bases and J by 5 bases, with 11 bases of the junction left unmatched. Germline CDR1 is SGHNT and CDR2 is YYREEE (reference sequence). CDR3 in amino acids: CASSLEGTALETQYF. The CDR3 bases are TGTGCCAGCAGCCTGGAAGGGACAGCCCTCGAGACCCAGTACTTC.